What follows are 29 T cell receptor beta chains derived from one specimen sequenced in a study of T-cell memory formation after mild COVID-19. One entry per CDR3 protein, called by TCRdb with MiXCR from the 5' RACE reads. This table has 450,000 to 650,000 distinct CDR3 sequences, about 22% appearing once. The specimen sequenced was PBMCs or a T cell subset sorted from them (not recorded which). Receptor source: an adult woman who had mild COVID-19 (a few samples of this study predate the infection). Cell type and time point are not known.

In its sample, this clonotype was seen a few times. The chain carries TRBV5-1 and TRBJ2-5; D is possibly TRBD1 or TRBD2 (5 bases each). V shed 4 bases and J shed 4 bases, with 11 bases lying between them. The CDR3 contains 13 residues. The germline CDR1 and CDR2 sequences are SGHRS and YFSETQ. The CDR3: CASSVWGIETQYF. The DNA for the CDR3 is TGCGCCAGCAGCGTCTGGGGGATAGAGACCCAGTACTTC. Full variable domain (outside the CDR3, taken from reference TRBV5-1 and TRBJ2-5): KAGVTQTPRYLIKTRGQQVTLSCSPISGHRSVSWYQQTPGQGLQFLFEYFSETQRNKGNFPGRFSGRQFSNSRSEMNVSTLELGDSALYLCASSVWGIETQYFGPGTRLLVL.

This clonotype was counted between two and nine times. V and J are TRBV9 and TRBJ2-1, with D perhaps TRBD1 (5 bases). With 3 bases removed from V and 7 bases from J, the gap between germline ends came to 20 bases. The CDR3 extends over 16 amino acids. Germline V gene data show CDR1 as SGDLS and CDR2 as YYNGEE. The CDR3 reads CASSADVGAGSNEQFF. CDR3 nucleotides: TGTGCCAGCAGCGCTGACGTTGGGGCAGGGTCAAATGAGCAGTTCTTC.

This chain connects TRBV4-1 to TRBJ2-4; 7 bases are shared with TRBD1. V gave up 6 bases and J gave up 0 bases; unmatched junction bases: 8. The CDR3 is made up of 16 amino acids. Germline-derived CDR1 and CDR2 are MGHRA and YSYEKL. CDR3 protein: CASSPGQNLAKNIQYF. The CDR3, as DNA: TGCGCCAGCAGTCCGGGACAGAATTTAGCCAAAAACATTCAGTACTTC.

This clonotype was found a few times. The gene calls are TRBV4-3 and TRBJ1-1; D gene ambiguous. The CDR3 has 15 residues. V dropped 0 bases and J dropped 1 base, with 9 bases sitting between them. CDR1 LGHNA and CDR2 YSLEER come from the germline V gene. CDR3 coding DNA: TGCGCCAGCAGCCAAGATCGGGTCAGGAACACTGAAGCTTTCTTT. Amino acid sequence: CASSQDRVRNTEAFF.

This clonotype was detected many times. The chain employs TRBV7-2 and TRBJ1-6; unclear D gene. This CDR3 contains 16 residues. The V end was cut by 1 base, the J end by 5 bases, with 12 bases between. Germline V gene sequence: CDR1 SGHTA, CDR2 FQGNSA. CDR3 sequence reads: CASSLVLGVDNSPLHF. The CDR3 region has the DNA TGTGCCAGCAGCTTAGTTCTCGGAGTGGATAATTCACCCCTCCACTTT.

The CDR3 here is CASSYDPLAGGPGTDTQYF. CDR3 nucleotide sequence: TGTGCCAGCAGCTACGACCCTCTAGCGGGAGGGCCAGGCACAGATACGCAGTATTTT. The chain recombines TRBV13 with TRBJ2-3; 12 nucleotides line up with TRBD2. Germline trimming cut 4 bases from V and 1 base from J; bases unmatched to any gene: 12. The CDR3 is made up of 19 amino acids. Per germline, CDR1 PRHDT and CDR2 FYEKMQ (reference sequence).

This clonotype was counted between two and nine times. V and J are TRBV21-1 and TRBJ2-4; the listed D gene, TRBD1, was not tested against the DNA. TRBV21-1 is a known pseudogene. This CDR3 spans 19 amino acids. The CDR3 bases are TGTGCCAGCAGTCAGGGGCCGCGCTCAGGAAAACTAGCCAAAAACATTCAGTACTTC. As protein: CASSQGPRSGKLAKNIQYF.

This clonotype appeared a few times. The CDR3 region has the DNA TGTGCCAGCAGTTTATTCCCTATGAGCTCCTACGAGCAGTACTTC. It codes for CASSLFPMSSYEQYF. The chain carries TRBV27 and TRBJ2-7; the D is unclear. Germline V gene sequence: CDR1 MNHEY, CDR2 SMNVEV (reference sequence). Trimming removed 1 base from V and 0 bases from J, with 10 bases in between. This CDR3 has 15 residues.

V gene TRBV5-1 combines with J gene TRBJ2-7; 7 positions agree with TRBD1. From germline, CDR1 is SGHRS and CDR2 YFSETQ. Trimming took 1 base from V and 0 from J; bases not matched to a gene: 13. CDR3 length equals 18 residues. The DNA for the CDR3 is TGCGCCAGCAGCTTGCGGGGACAGTGGACTGGGAGCTCCTACGAGCAGTACTTC. It translates to CASSLRGQWTGSSYEQYF.

This clonotype was found many times. The chain employs TRBV12-3 or TRBV12-4 and TRBJ1-5; TRBD1 aligns across 8 bases. V dropped 1 base and J dropped 7; count of bases not matched to a gene: 12. This CDR3 region has 17 residues. CDR3: CASSLGPPAGGEQPQHF. The CDR3, as DNA: TGTGCCAGCAGTTTAGGTCCCCCCGCAGGGGGCGAGCAGCCCCAGCATTTT.

V usage is TRBV5-6 and J usage is TRBJ2-7; D remains unclear. Trimming shortened V by 2 bases and J by 6 bases, and 12 bases separated the two germline ends. Germline V gene lookup returns CDR1 SGHDT and CDR2 YYEEEE. This CDR3 is 13 amino acids long. DNA of the CDR3: TGTGCCAGCAGCTTAGGGTGGGGTCCCGAGCAGTACTTC. It specifies CASSLGWGPEQYF. Combining the CDR3 with reference TRBV5-6 and TRBJ2-7 gives the whole variable domain DAGVTQSPTHLIKTRGQQVTLRCSPKSGHDTVSWYQQALGQGPQFIFQYYEEEERQRGNFPDRFSGHQFPNYSSELNVNALLLGDSALYLCASSLGWGPEQYFGPGTRLTVT.

This clonotype was seen a handful of times. J is TRBJ1-2 and V is TRBV7-9; unclear D gene. The CDR3 has 14 amino acids. The V end lost 2 bases, the J end lost 5 bases, and 12 bases lay between the germline ends. Germline values: CDR1 SEHNR, CDR2 FQNEAQ (reference sequence). CDR3 coding DNA: TGTGCCAGCAGCTTAATTTTTACCGGTTATGGCTACACCTTC. It specifies CASSLIFTGYGYTF.

This clonotype was detected a few times. The chain is built from TRBV7-8 and TRBJ2-2; the D call may be TRBD1 or TRBD2 (5 bases each). Looked up from germline, CDR1 is SGHVS and CDR2 is FQNEAQ. V lost 5 bases and J 3 bases, leaving 19 bases between the germline ends. The CDR3 extends over 17 amino acids. The CDR3 sequence is CASSPRRPSGYTGELFF. CDR3 nucleotide sequence: TGTGCCAGCAGCCCCCGGAGGCCATCAGGGTACACCGGGGAGCTGTTTTTT.

The V gene is TRBV6-5, the J gene TRBJ2-3, with unresolved D. Per the germline V gene, CDR1 is MNHEY and CDR2 is SVGAGI. V lost 6 bases and J 3 bases, leaving 10 bases between the germline ends. The CDR3 covers 13 residues. The CDR3 reads CASRAPGTDTQYF. The CDR3 coding sequence is TGTGCCAGCAGAGCCCCTGGGACAGATACGCAGTATTTT.

The chain links TRBV4-2 to TRBJ2-7, with D perhaps matching TRBD2 (6 bases). Deletions cut 0 bases from V and 1 base from J, with 13 bases between. This CDR3 is 16 amino acids long. In germline, CDR1 is LGHNA, CDR2 YNFKEQ. The CDR3 sequence is CASSQDLEGRSYEQYF. The CDR3 DNA sequence: TGTGCCAGCAGCCAAGATTTGGAGGGCAGGTCCTACGAGCAGTACTTC.

The rearrangement links TRBV7-8 to TRBJ2-5; 8 bases map to TRBD2. From germline, CDR1 is SGHVS and CDR2 FQNEAQ. This CDR3 comprises 16 residues. The ends lost 5 bases at V and 2 bases at J; junction bases unmatched: 10. The CDR3: CASSPTLRGEQETQYF. The CDR3, as DNA: TGTGCCAGCAGCCCCACCCTGCGGGGGGAACAAGAGACCCAGTACTTC.

For the CDR3, the DNA is TGTGCCACCAGCAGAAAGGACAGATACGAGCAGTACTTC. This translates into CATSRKDRYEQYF. This chain uses TRBV15 with TRBJ2-7, with a weak D call TRBD1 (6 bases). V lost 2 bases to trimming and J lost 4 bases, with 9 bases between them. The CDR3 loop spans 13 amino acids. Germline V gene sequence: CDR1 LNHNV, CDR2 YYDKDF (reference sequence).

J is TRBJ2-5 and V is TRBV7-9; no reliable D call. This CDR3 is built from 11 residues. The germline V gene has CDR1 SEHNR and CDR2 FQNEAQ (reference sequence). Trimming shortened V by 5 bases and J by 4 bases, and 5 bases separated the two germline ends. The CDR3 DNA reads TGTGCCAGCAGCCGGGCAGAGACCCAGTACTTC. Its protein is CASSRAETQYF.

This clonotype was found many times. CDR3 sequence reads: CASSPGTGGSTDTQYF. The CDR3 DNA reads as TGTGCCAGCAGCCCGGGGACGGGGGGGAGCACAGATACGCAGTATTTT. This sequence joins TRBV7-6 and TRBJ2-3, with 8 bases identical to TRBD2. With V trimmed by 5 bases and J by 0 bases, 7 bases remained unmatched. The CDR3 sequence is 16 residues long. The germline CDR1 and CDR2 sequences are SGHVS and FNYEAQ. Looking up the rest from reference TRBV7-6 and TRBJ2-3 gives the full variable domain: GAGVSQSPRYKVTKRGQDVALRCDPISGHVSLYWYRQALGQGPEFLTYFNYEAQQDKSGLPNDRFSAERPEGSISTLTIQRTEQRDSAMYRCASSPGTGGSTDTQYFGPGTRLTVL.

Ten or more counts support this clonotype. The chain links TRBV12-3 or TRBV12-4 to TRBJ2-2, with D perhaps being TRBD1 or TRBD2 (5 bases each). The CDR3 loop spans 14 amino acids. V was pared by 4 bases and J by 2 bases, with 8 bases between. The CDR3 nucleotides are TGTGCCAGCAGTTCAGGGACCAACACCGGGGAGCTGTTTTTT. Translated, it gives CASSSGTNTGELFF.

This chain joins TRBV6-6 and TRBJ2-2; possible D gene TRBD2, 6 bases. V lost 6 bases, J lost 7 bases, and 12 bases lay in between. Germline CDR1 MNHNY, CDR2 SVGAGI (reference sequence). This CDR3 spans 13 amino acids. The CDR3 spells CASRAGGIGELFF. The CDR3 bases are TGTGCCAGCAGAGCCGGAGGGATCGGGGAGCTGTTTTTT.

The chain recombines TRBV12-3 or TRBV12-4 with TRBJ1-5, with 7 bases matching TRBD1. The junction had 5 bases not matched to a gene; V was cut back by 6 bases and J by 0 bases. The CDR3 loop spans 15 amino acids. The CDR3 protein is CASRETGYSNQPQHF. DNA for the CDR3: TGTGCCAGCAGGGAGACAGGGTATAGCAATCAGCCCCAGCATTTT.

The chain joins TRBV27 to TRBJ1-1, with D hard to call. V was trimmed by 5 bases and J by 1 base, leaving 14 bases between them. CDR3 length: 15 amino acids. Germline V gene lookup returns CDR1 MNHEY and CDR2 SMNVEV (reference sequence). The DNA for the CDR3 is TGTGCCAGCAGTAGGTCAGGAACTCAGAACACTGAAGCTTTCTTT. This encodes CASSRSGTQNTEAFF.

This clonotype showed up just once. The genes are TRBV29-1 and TRBJ1-2; D gene ambiguous. The ends were cut back, 7 bases at V and 3 bases at J, with 9 bases in the middle. The germline CDR1 and CDR2 sequences are SQVTM and ANQGSEA. This CDR3 spans 11 amino acids. The CDR3 region is CSGLSDYGYTF. The CDR3 coding sequence is TGCAGCGGACTTTCGGACTATGGCTACACCTTC. Using reference TRBV29-1 and TRBJ1-2 for the parts outside the CDR3, the full variable domain is SAVISQKPSRDICQRGTSLTIQCQVDSQVTMMFWYRQQPGQSLTLIATANQGSEATYESGFVIDKFPISRPNLTFSTLTVSNMSPEDSSIYLCSGLSDYGYTFGSGTRLTVV.

Remarks on this clonotype: One base away lies a much larger clone, so this may be a sequencing read error. The CDR3 sequence is CSATNHYQPQHF. The CDR3 bases are TGCAGTGCTACAAACCATTATCAGCCCCAGCATTTT. The chain is built from TRBV20-1 and TRBJ1-5; D unresolved. The V end lost 4 bases, the J end lost 5 bases, and 9 bases lay between the germline ends. Germline V gene lookup returns CDR1 DFQATT and CDR2 SNEGSKA (reference sequence). The CDR3 is 12 amino acids.

This chain uses TRBV5-5 with TRBJ2-7, with D unresolved. V was clipped by 0 bases and J by 6 bases, with 13 bases between them. Germline V lookup: CDR1 SGHKS, CDR2 YYEKEE (reference sequence). The CDR3 is 14 residues long. CDR3 nucleotide sequence: TGTGCCAGCAGCTTGGAAGCGTGGGTTGGCGAGCAGTACTTC. Amino acids: CASSLEAWVGEQYF.

This clonotype was detected only a few times. The CDR3 here is CASRQAGGVAGELFF. The CDR3 DNA reads TGCGCCAGCAGACAAGCGGGAGGGGTAGCCGGGGAGCTGTTTTTT. The chain uses TRBV5-1 and TRBJ2-2, with 10 nucleotides matching TRBD2. This CDR3 spans 15 amino acids. Trimming cost V 5 bases and J 6 bases; bases outside gene matches: 7. Germline assignment: CDR1 SGHRS and CDR2 YFSETQ.

As to this clonotype: The germline gene is not matched at one end of the junction; a read error may be the cause. The chain is built from TRBV12-3 or TRBV12-4 and TRBJ2-2; 8 nucleotides match TRBD1. The CDR3 sequence is 15 residues long. This CDR3 is CANSSTGVRTGELFF. CDR3 nucleotide sequence: TGTGCCAACAGTTCGACAGGGGTGAGGACCGGGGAGCTGTTTTTT.

In its sample, this clonotype was seen a few times. The rearrangement links TRBV7-3 to TRBJ2-3; D is perhaps TRBD1 or TRBD2 (5 bases each). V was cut by 1 base and J by 4 bases, with 15 bases left in between. This CDR3 is built from 16 residues. The germline V gene has CDR1 SGHTA and CDR2 FQGTGA. The CDR3 DNA sequence: TGTGCCAGCAGCTTAAGAAGCGGCCGGGGCGCAGATACGCAGTATTTT. Its translation: CASSLRSGRGADTQYF.